This T cell receptor beta chain was sequenced in a study of blood T cell repertoires in COVID-19. Overall study: The United States, Italy and Spain were the sources of the acute and convalescent COVID-19 samples. Sample material is recorded as cDNA or gDNA derived from T cells, B-cell-depleted T cells, or PBMCs.

In the authors' methods: Counts of nucleated cells, estimated from reference gene primer amplification, were obtained. The assay was immunoSEQ multiplex PCR, and TCRdb's table has in-frame clones only and misses some. V and J calls and clone size are copied from that table; D and trimming were computed from the DNA. The sample includes approximately 120,000 clones, approximately 86% of them seen just once. Trimming removed 4 bases from V and 6 bases from J; junction bases left unmatched: 17. This CDR3 has 18 residues. Germline V gene sequence: CDR1 LGHNA, CDR2 YSLEER. The chain employs TRBV4-3 and TRBJ2-1; TRBD2 matches at 8 bases. Sequences were obtained from peripheral blood. This receptor was taken from a woman aged 50 to 65 who had recovered from COVID-19. CDR3 DNA sequence: TGCGCCAGCAGCCGTTTAATTGGGGTCGACGGGAGGGTCAATGAGCAGTTCTTC. Its translation: CASSRLIGVDGRVNEQFF.